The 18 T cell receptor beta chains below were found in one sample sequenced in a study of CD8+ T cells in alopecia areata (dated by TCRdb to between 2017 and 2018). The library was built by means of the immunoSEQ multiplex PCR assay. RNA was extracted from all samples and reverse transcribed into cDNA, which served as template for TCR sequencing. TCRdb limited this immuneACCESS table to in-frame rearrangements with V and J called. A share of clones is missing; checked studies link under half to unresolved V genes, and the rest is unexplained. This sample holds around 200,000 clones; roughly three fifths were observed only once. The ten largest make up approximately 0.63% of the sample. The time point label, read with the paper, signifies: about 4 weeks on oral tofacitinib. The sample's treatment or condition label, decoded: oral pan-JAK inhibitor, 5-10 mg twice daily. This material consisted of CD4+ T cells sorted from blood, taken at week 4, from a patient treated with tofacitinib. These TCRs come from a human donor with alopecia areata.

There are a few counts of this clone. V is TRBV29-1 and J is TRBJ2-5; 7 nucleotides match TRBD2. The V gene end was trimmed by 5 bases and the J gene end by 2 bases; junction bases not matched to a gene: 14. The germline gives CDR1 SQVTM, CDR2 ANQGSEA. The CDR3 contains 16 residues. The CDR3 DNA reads TGCAGCGTTACACAATCTAGCGGTCTAACGCAAGAGACCCAGTACTTC. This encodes CSVTQSSGLTQETQYF. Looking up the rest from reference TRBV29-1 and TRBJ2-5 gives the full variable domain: SAVISQKPSRDICQRGTSLTIQCQVDSQVTMMFWYRQQPGQSLTLIATANQGSEATYESGFVIDKFPISRPNLTFSTLTVSNMSPEDSSIYLCSVTQSSGLTQETQYFGPGTRLLVL.

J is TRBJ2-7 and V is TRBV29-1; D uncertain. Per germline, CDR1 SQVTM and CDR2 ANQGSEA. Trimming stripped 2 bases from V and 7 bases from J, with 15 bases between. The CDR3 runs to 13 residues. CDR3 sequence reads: CSVELNPFGEQYF. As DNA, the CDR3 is TGCAGCGTTGAATTGAATCCCTTCGGGGAGCAGTACTTC.

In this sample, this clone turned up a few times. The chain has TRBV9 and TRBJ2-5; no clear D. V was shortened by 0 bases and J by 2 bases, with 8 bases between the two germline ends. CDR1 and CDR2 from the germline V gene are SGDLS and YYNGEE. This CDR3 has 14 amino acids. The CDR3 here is CASSVAKGQETQYF. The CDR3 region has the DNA TGTGCCAGCAGCGTAGCTAAAGGGCAAGAGACCCAGTACTTC.

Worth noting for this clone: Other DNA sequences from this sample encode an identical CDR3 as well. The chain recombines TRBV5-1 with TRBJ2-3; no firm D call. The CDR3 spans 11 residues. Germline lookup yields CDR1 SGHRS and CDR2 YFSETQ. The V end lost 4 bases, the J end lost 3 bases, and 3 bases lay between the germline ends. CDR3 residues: CASSSTDTQYF. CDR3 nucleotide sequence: TGCGCCAGCAGCAGTACAGATACGCAGTATTTT.

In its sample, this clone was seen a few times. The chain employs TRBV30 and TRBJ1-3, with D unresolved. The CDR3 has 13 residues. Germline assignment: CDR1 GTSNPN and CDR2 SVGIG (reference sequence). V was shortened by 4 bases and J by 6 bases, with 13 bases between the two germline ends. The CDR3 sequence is CAWIPRETNTIYF. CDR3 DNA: TGTGCCTGGATTCCAAGGGAGACAAACACCATATATTTT.

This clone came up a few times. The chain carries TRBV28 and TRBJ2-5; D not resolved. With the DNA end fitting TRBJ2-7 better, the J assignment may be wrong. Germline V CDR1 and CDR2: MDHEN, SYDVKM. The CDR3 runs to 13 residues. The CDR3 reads CASTRGATYEQYF. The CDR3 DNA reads TGTGCCAGCACTCGTGGAGCGACCTACGAGCAGTACTTC.

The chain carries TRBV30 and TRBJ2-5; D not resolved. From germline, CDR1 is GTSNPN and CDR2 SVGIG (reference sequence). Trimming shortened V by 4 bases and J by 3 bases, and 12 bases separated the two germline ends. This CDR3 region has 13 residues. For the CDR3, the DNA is TGTGCCTGGAACCCCCGACGGGAAGAGACCCAGTACTTC. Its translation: CAWNPRREETQYF.

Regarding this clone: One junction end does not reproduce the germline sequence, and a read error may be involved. CDR3 protein: CVSSLSGVSYEQYF. DNA for the CDR3: TGTGTCAGCAGTTTATCGGGGGTCTCCTACGAGCAGTACTTC. The chain uses TRBV28 and TRBJ2-7; possibly TRBD2 for D (6 bases). Per germline, CDR1 MDHEN and CDR2 SYDVKM. There are 14 residues in the CDR3.

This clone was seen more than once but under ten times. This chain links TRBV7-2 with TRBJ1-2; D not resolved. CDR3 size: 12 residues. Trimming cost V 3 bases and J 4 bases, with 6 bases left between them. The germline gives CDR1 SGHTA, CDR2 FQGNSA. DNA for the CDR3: TGTGCCAGCAGCTTTTTGGGCTATGGCTACACCTTC. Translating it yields CASSFLGYGYTF.

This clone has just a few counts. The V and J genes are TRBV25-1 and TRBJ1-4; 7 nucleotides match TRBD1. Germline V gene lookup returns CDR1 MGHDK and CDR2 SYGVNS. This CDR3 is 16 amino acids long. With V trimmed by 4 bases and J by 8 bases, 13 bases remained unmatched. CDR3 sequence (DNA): TGTGCCAGCAGTGGGGGACAGAACCGACTTGGCGAAAAACTGTTTTTT. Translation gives CASSGGQNRLGEKLFF.

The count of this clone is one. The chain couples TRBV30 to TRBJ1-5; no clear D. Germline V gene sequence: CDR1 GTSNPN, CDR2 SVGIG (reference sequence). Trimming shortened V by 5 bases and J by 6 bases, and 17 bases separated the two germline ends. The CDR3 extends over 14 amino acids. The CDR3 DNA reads TGTGCCTGGGCCCACAAGGGCGGGGTTCAGCCCCAGCATTTT. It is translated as CAWAHKGGVQPQHF.

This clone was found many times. CDR3 amino acids: CASSGGTSGETSYNEQFF. In DNA, the CDR3 is TGTGCCAGCAGTGGGGGGACTAGCGGTGAAACCTCCTACAATGAGCAGTTCTTC. The genes are TRBV2 and TRBJ2-1; TRBD2 matches 11 bases. CDR1 SNHLY and CDR2 FYNNEI come from the germline V gene. J lost 0 bases, V lost 4 bases, and 8 bases had no gene match. The CDR3 loop spans 18 amino acids.

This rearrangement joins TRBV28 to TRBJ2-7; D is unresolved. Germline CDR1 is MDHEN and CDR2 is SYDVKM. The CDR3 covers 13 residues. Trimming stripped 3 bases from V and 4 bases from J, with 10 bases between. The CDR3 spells CASSFGPAYEQYF. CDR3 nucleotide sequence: TGTGCCAGCAGTTTTGGACCGGCGTACGAGCAGTACTTC.

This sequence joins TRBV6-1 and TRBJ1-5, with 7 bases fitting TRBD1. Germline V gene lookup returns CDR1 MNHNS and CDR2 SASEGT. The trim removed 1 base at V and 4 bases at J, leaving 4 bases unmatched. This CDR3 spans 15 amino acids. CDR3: CASSEGDRRNQPQHF. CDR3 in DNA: TGTGCCAGCAGTGAAGGGGACAGAAGAAATCAGCCCCAGCATTTT.

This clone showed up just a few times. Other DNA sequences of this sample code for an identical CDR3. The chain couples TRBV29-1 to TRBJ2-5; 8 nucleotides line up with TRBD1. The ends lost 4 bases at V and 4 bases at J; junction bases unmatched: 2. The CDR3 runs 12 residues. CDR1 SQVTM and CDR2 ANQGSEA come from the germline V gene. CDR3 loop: CSVGTGRETQYF. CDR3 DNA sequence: TGCAGCGTTGGGACAGGGCGAGAGACCCAGTACTTC.

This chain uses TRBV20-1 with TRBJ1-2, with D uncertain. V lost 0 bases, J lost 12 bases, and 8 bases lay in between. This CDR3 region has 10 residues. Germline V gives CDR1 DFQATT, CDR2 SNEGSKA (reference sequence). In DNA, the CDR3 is TGCAGTGCTAGAGATAACCAGAACACCTTC. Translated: CSARDNQNTF.

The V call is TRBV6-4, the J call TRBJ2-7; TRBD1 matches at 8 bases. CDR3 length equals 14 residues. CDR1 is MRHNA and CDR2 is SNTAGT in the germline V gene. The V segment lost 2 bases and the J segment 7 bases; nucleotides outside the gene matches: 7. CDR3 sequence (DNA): TGTGCCAGCAGTGACGCGGACAGGGTTGGAGAGCAGTACTTC. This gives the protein CASSDADRVGEQYF.

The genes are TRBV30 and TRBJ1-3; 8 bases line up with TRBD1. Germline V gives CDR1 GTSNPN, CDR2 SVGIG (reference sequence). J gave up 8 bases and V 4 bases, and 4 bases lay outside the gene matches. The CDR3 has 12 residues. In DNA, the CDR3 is TGTGCCTGGAACGACAGGGGATACACCATATATTTT. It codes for CAWNDRGYTIYF.